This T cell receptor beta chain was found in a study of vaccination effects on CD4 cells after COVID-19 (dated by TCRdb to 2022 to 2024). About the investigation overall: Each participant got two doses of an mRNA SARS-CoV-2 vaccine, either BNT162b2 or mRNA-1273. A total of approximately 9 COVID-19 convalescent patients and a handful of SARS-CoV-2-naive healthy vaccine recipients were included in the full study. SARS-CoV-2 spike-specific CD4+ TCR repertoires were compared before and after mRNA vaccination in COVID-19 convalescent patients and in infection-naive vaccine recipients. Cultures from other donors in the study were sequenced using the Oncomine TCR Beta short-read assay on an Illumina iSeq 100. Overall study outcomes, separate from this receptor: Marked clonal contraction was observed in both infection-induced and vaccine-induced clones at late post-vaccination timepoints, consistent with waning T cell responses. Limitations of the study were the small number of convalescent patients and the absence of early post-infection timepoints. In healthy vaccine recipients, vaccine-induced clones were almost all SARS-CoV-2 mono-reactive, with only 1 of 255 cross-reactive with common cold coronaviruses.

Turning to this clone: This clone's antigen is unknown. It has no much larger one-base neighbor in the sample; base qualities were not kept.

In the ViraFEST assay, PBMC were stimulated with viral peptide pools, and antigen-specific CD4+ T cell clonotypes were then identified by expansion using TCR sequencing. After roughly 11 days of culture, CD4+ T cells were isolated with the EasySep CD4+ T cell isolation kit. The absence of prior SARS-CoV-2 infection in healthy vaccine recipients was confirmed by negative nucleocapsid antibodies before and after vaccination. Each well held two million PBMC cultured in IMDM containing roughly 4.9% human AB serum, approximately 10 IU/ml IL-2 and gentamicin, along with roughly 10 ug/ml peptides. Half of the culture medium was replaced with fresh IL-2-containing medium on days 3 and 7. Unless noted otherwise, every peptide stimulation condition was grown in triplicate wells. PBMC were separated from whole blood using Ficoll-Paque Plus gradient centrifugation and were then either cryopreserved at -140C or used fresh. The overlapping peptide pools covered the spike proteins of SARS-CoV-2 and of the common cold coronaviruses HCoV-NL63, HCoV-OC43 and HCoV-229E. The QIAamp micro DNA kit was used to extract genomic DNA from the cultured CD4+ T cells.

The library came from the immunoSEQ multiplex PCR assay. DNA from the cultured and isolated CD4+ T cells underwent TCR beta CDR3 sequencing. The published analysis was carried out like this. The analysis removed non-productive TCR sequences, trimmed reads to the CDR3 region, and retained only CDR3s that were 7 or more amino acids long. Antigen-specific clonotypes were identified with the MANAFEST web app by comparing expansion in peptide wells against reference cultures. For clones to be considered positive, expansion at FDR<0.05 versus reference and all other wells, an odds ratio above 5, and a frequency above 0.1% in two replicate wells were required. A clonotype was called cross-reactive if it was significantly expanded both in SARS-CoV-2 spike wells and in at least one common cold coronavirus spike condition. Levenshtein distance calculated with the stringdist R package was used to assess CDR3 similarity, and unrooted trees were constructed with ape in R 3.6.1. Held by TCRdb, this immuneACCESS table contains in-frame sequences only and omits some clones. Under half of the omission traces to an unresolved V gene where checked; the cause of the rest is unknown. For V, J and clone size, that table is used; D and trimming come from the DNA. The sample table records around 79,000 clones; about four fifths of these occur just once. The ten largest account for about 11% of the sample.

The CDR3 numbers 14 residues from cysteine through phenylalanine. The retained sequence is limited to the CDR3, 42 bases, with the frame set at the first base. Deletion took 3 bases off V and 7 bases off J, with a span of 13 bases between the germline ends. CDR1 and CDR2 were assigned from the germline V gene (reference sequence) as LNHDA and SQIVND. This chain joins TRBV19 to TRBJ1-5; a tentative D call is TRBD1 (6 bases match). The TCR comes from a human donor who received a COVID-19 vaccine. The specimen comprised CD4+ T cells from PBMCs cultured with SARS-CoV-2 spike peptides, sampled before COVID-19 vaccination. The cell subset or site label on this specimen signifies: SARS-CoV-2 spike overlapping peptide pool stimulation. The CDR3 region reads CASSIGGGEQPQHF. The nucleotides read TGTGCCAGTAGTATCGGCGGGGGCGAGCAGCCCCAGCATTTT.